These T cell receptor beta chains were read from a single sample in a study of cytomegalovirus exposure and HLA in healthy donors. Method: immunoSEQ multiplex PCR; TCRdb's copy keeps in-frame clones and lacks some. Here the sample spans 190,000 or so clones, less than 90% being singletons. Sequencing was performed on PBMCs. The source of these receptors is a man aged 50-60 years in good health and CMV-seronegative. Both conserved end residues are part of each CDR3. A D gene is named only where the DNA matches it firmly. Not every row has a clone size; where given, it reads once, few, many or a size class.

j_call d_call v_call clone_size cdr3_aa cdr3_nt
TRBJ2-3 TRBD2 TRBV2 NA CASSEGLAGDTQYF TGTGCCAGCAGTGAAGGACTAGCGGGAGATACGCAGTATTTT
TRBJ2-4 TRBD2 TRBV19 NA CASSIWGEGPKNIQYF TGTGCCAGTAGTATTTGGGGGGAGGGCCCCAAAAACATTCAGTACTTC
TRBJ2-5 NA TRBV29-1 NA CSVGVGGQETQYF TGCAGCGTTGGAGTAGGCGGGCAAGAGACCCAGTACTTC
TRBJ2-3 NA TRBV7-7 NA CASSQGPSGTDTQYF TGTGCTAGCAGCCAAGGGCCTAGCGGCACAGATACGCAGTATTTT
TRBJ2-7 NA TRBV18 NA CATREGASSSYEQYF TGTGCCACCCGGGAGGGGGCCTCAAGCTCCTACGAGCAGTACTTC
TRBJ2-7 TRBD1 TRBV28 NA CASSLYQPGGTEQYF TGTGCCAGCAGTTTATACCAACCAGGGGGCACCGAGCAGTACTTC
TRBJ1-5 NA TRBV2 once CASSARGRAQPQHF TGTGCCAGCAGTGCCAGGGGCAGGGCCCAGCCCCAGCATTTT
TRBJ2-5 TRBD2 TRBV11-3 NA CASSPGGDGRETQYF TGTGCCAGCAGCCCGGGAGGGGACGGAAGAGAGACCCAGTACTTC
TRBJ1-6 TRBD1 TRBV2 NA CASRERDSSYNSPLHF TGTGCCAGCAGAGAAAGGGACAGCTCCTATAATTCACCCCTCCACTTT
TRBJ1-1 TRBD1 TRBV19 NA CASRWGTHRGGAEAFF TGTGCCAGTAGATGGGGGACCCACAGGGGAGGAGCTGAAGCTTTCTTT
TRBJ1-3 NA TRBV6-5 NA CASSYTGIGNTIYF TGTGCCAGCAGTTATACGGGGATTGGAAACACCATATATTTT
TRBJ2-3 TRBD2 TRBV9 NA CASSAPGLAGGLSPDTQYF TGTGCCAGCAGCGCGCCGGGACTAGCGGGGGGGCTATCCCCAGATACGCAGTATTTT
TRBJ2-2 NA TRBV11-1 NA CASSLIGGANTGELFF TGTGCCAGCAGCTTAATTGGTGGGGCCAACACCGGGGAGCTGTTTTTT
TRBJ2-7 TRBD1 TRBV7-2 once CASSPRQGVHEQYF TGTGCCAGCAGCCCCAGACAGGGAGTCCACGAGCAGTACTTC
TRBJ2-7 NA TRBV7-9 NA CASSLGGGKVVDEQYF TGTGCCAGCAGCTTAGGGGGGGGCAAGGTGGTAGACGAGCAGTACTTC
TRBJ2-7 TRBD1 TRBV2 once CASKDRGRSYEQYF TGTGCCAGCAAAGACAGGGGCAGATCCTACGAGCAGTACTTC
TRBJ2-2 TRBD1 TRBV6-5 NA CASSYPQGANTGELFF TGTGCCAGCAGTTATCCACAGGGGGCAAACACCGGGGAGCTGTTTTTT